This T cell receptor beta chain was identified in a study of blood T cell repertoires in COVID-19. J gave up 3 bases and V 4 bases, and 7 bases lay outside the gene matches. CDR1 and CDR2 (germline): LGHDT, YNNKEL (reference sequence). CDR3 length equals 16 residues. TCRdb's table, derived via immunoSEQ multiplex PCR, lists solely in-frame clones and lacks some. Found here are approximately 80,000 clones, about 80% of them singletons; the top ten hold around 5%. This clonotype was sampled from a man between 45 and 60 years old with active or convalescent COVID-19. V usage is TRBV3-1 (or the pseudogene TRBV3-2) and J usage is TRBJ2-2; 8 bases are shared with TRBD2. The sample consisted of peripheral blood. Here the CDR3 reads CASSLTGTRDTGELFF. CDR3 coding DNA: TGTGCCAGCAGCCTAACCGGGACTAGAGACACCGGGGAGCTGTTTTTT.